The T cell receptor (beta chain) described here comes from a study of blood T cells in healthy people across ages. CDR1 is ENHRY, CDR2 SYGVKD, per germline. The CDR3 is made up of 13 amino acids. V lost 6 bases and J lost 8; bases outside the gene matches: 6. In this sample, this clonotype turned up many times. A second PCR of roughly 7 to 11 cycles used a sample-barcoded 5' primer and a J-beta primer mix. TCRdb analysed the 5' RACE reads with MiXCR anew, one entry per CDR3 protein. The data hold some 1.5 million distinct CDR3 sequences, with 28% observed a single time. This sequence was found in a woman aged 25 to 39 in good health. Sequencing was done on a sample of blood. The rearrangement links TRBV10-3 to TRBJ2-1; TRBD2 matches at 8 bases. The CDR3, as DNA: TGTGCCATCAGGGGGACTAGTACAGATGAGCAGTTCTTC. Translating it yields CAIRGTSTDEQFF.